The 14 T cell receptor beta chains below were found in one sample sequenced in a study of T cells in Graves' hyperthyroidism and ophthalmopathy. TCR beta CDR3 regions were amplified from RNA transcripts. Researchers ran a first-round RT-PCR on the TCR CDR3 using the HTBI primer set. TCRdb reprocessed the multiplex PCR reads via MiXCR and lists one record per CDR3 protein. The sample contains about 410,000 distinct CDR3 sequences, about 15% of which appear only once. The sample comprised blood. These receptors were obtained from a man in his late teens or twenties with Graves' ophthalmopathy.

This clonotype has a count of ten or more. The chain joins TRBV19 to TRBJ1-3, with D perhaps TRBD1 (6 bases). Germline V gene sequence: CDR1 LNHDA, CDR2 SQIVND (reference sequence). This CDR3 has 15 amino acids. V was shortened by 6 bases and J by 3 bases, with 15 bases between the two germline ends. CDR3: CASSNPGQYGNTIYF. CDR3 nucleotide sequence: TGTGCCAGTAGCAACCCCGGACAGTATGGAAACACCATATATTTT.

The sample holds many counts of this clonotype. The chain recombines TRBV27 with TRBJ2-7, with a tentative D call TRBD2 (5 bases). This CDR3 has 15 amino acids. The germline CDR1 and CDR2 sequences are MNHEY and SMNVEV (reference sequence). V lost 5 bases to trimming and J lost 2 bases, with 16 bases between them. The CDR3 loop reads CASSRRAGPTYEQYF. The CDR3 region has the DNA TGTGCCAGCAGTCGACGGGCGGGCCCAACCTACGAGCAGTACTTC.

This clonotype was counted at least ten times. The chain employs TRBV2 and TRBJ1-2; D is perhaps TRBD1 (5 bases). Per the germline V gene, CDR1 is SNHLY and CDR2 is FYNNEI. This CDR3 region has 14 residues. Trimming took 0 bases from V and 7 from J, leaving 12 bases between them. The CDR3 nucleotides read TGTGCCAGCAGTGAAGCCGGGGCGGCAGGTGGCTACACCTTC. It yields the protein CASSEAGAAGGYTF. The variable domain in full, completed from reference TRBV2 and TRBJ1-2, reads EPEVTQTPSHQVTQMGQEVILRCVPISNHLYFYWYRQILGQKVEFLVSFYNNEISEKSEIFDDQFSVERPDGSNFTLKIRSTKLEDSAMYFCASSEAGAAGGYTFGSGTRLTVV.

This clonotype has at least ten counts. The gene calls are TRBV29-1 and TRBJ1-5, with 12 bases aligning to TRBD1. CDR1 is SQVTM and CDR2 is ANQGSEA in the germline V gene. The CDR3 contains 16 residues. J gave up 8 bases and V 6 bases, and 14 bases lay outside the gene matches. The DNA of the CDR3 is TGCAGCGTGACCTTGGGGACAGGGGGCCTTAATAAGCCCCAGCATTTT. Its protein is CSVTLGTGGLNKPQHF.

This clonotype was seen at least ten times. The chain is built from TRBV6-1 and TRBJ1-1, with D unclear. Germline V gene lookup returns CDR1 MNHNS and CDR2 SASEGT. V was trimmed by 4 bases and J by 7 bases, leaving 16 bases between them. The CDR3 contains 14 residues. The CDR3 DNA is TGTGCCAGCAGTGCTACCGTGACGGGCGGTGAAGCTTTCTTT. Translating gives CASSATVTGGEAFF.

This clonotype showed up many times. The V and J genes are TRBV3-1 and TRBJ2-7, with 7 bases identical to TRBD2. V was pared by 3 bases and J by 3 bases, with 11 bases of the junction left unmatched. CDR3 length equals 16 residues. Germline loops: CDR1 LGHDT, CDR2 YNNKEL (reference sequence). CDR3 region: CASSHEGLVPNYEQYF. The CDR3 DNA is TGTGCCAGCAGCCACGAAGGACTAGTTCCGAACTACGAGCAGTACTTC.

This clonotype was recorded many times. The CDR3 nucleotides read TGTGCCAGCAGAATGGACAATAGAGGGGCCCAGTACTTC. It codes for CASRMDNRGAQYF. This sequence joins TRBV2 and TRBJ2-5; D possibly uses TRBD1 or TRBD2 (5 bases each). The CDR3 runs 13 residues. Germline CDR1 SNHLY, CDR2 FYNNEI. Deletions cut 6 bases from V and 9 bases from J, with 17 bases between.

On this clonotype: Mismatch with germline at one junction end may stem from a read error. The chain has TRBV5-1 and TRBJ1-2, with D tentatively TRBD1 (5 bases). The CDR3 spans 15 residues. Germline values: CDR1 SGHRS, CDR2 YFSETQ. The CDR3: CASSLAEAGNYGYTF. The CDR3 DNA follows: TGTGCCAGCAGCTTGGCTGAGGCAGGGAACTATGGCTACACCTTC.

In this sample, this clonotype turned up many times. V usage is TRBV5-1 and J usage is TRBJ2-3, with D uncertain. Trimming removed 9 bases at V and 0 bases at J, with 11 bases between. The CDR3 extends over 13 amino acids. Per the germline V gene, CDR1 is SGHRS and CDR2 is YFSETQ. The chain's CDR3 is CATKQSSTDTQYF. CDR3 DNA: TGCGCCACCAAACAGAGTAGCACAGATACGCAGTATTTT.

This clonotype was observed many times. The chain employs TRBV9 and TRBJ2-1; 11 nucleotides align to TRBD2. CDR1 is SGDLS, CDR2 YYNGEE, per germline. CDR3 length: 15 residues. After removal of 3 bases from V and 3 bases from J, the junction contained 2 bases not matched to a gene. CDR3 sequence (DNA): TGTGCCAGCAGCGAGGGACTAGCGGACTACAATGAGCAGTTCTTC. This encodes CASSEGLADYNEQFF.

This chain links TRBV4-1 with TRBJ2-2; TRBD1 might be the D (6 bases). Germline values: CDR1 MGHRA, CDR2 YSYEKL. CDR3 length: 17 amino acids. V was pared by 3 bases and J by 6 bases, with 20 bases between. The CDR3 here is CASSQRPTQGRAGELFF. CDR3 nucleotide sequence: TGCGCCAGCAGCCAGCGACCGACACAGGGTAGGGCCGGGGAGCTGTTTTTT.

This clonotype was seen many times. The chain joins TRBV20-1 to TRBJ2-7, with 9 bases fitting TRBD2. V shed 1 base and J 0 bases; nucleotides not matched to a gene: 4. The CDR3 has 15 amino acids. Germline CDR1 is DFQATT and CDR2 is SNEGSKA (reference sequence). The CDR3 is CSARGLAESSYEQYF. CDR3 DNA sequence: TGCAGTGCTAGAGGACTAGCGGAGAGCTCCTACGAGCAGTACTTC.

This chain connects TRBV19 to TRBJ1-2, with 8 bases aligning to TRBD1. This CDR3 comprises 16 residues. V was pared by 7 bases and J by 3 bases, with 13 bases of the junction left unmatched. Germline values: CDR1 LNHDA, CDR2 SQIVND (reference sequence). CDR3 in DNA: TGTGCCAGTACCCCGAGGCAGGGGGCGGGGGACTATGGCTACACCTTC. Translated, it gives CASTPRQGAGDYGYTF. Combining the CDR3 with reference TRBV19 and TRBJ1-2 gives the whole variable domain DGGITQSPKYLFRKEGQNVTLSCEQNLNHDAMYWYRQDPGQGLRLIYYSQIVNDFQKGDIAEGYSVSREKKESFPLTVTSAQKNPTAFYLCASTPRQGAGDYGYTFGSGTRLTVV.

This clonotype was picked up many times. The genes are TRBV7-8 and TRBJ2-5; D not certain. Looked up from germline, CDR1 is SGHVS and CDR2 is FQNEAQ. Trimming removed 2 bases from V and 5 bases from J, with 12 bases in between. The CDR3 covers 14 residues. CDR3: CASSLWAQAETQYF. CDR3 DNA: TGTGCCAGCAGCTTATGGGCGCAGGCCGAGACCCAGTACTTC.